One and the same sample provided the 24 T cell receptor beta chains below, sequenced in a study of blood T cells in healthy people across ages. The second PCR ran about 6 to 12 cycles with a sample-barcoded 5' primer and J-beta primers. MiXCR, applied by TCRdb to the 5' RACE reads, yields one record per CDR3 protein. The sample records about 1.8 million distinct CDR3 sequences, around 50% being singletons. Sequencing was carried out using blood. These TCRs come from a woman aged 40 to 50 in good health.

The chain links TRBV11-1 to TRBJ2-1, with 8 nucleotides matching TRBD2. This CDR3 has 16 amino acids. Germline V gene data show CDR1 as SGHAT and CDR2 as FQDESV (reference sequence). The junction had 10 bases not matched to a gene; V was cut back by 2 bases and J by 7 bases. This CDR3 is CASSLSAGGLKNEQFF. The CDR3 region has the DNA TGTGCCAGCAGCTTAAGCGCGGGGGGCCTAAAGAATGAGCAGTTCTTC.

V and J are TRBV20-1 and TRBJ2-3, with 10 bases matching TRBD2. Germline V lookup: CDR1 DFQATT, CDR2 SNEGSKA (reference sequence). The CDR3 runs to 16 residues. After removal of 0 bases from V and 3 bases from J, the junction contained 6 bases not matched to a gene. CDR3 DNA: TGCAGTGCTAGAGATCTGAAGCGGGGGGGAACAGATACGCAGTATTTT. Translation gives CSARDLKRGGTDTQYF.

The rearrangement uses TRBV6-2 or TRBV6-3 and TRBJ1-1; 9 bases fit TRBD1. There are 15 residues in the CDR3. V shed 2 bases, J shed 4 bases, and the junction held 5 bases outside the gene matches. CDR1 is MNHEY and CDR2 is SVGEGT in the germline V gene. The CDR3, as DNA: TGTGCCAGCAGTTACAATGGACAGGGGAGCACTGAAGCTTTCTTT. Protein: CASSYNGQGSTEAFF.

The CDR3 DNA reads TGTGCCAGCAGTTACTCTGGACAGCTTGAGGCCCAGTACTTC. Residues: CASSYSGQLEAQYF. This chain uses TRBV6-2 or TRBV6-3 with TRBJ2-5, with TRBD1 as a possible D gene (6 bases). Germline V gene lookup returns CDR1 MNHEY and CDR2 SVGEGT. Trimming removed 0 bases from V and 9 bases from J, with 14 bases in between. This CDR3 region has 14 residues.

The gene calls are TRBV7-2 and TRBJ2-5, with D perhaps TRBD1 or TRBD2 (5 bases each). The V gene's germline CDR1 is SGHTA and CDR2 FQGNSA. CDR3 length equals 16 residues. The V end lost 1 base, the J end lost 13 bases, and 25 bases lay between the germline ends. In nucleotides, the CDR3 is TGTGCCAGCAGCTTAGACCCCGGGGCTAGCAGGTTCGAGCTGTACTTC. Protein sequence: CASSLDPGASRFELYF.

The CDR3 loop reads CASSFGGGASEQYF. The CDR3 nucleotides read TGCGCCAGCAGCTTTGGAGGGGGTGCCTCCGAGCAGTACTTC. The gene calls are TRBV5-1 and TRBJ2-5, with D tentatively TRBD1 or TRBD2 (6 bases each). TRBJ2-7 explains the end of the DNA better; the J call may be wrong. The germline gives CDR1 SGHRS, CDR2 YFSETQ. This CDR3 has 14 residues.

The V call is TRBV29-1, the J call TRBJ1-1; 10 positions agree with TRBD1. This CDR3 is built from 11 residues. V lost 6 bases and J lost 9; bases outside the gene matches: 4. Germline CDR1 SQVTM, CDR2 ANQGSEA. DNA of the CDR3: TGCAGCGTCGCGGGACAGGGGAAAGCTTTCTTT. Translated, it gives CSVAGQGKAFF.

This chain uses TRBV12-3 or TRBV12-4 with TRBJ2-3, with 7 bases aligning to TRBD2. The CDR3 sequence is 16 residues long. The V and J ends lost 7 bases and 0 bases, in that order; junction bases with no gene match: 10. The CDR3 is CASNPIAGLSTDTQYF. Written as DNA, the CDR3 is TGTGCCAGCAACCCTATAGCGGGCCTCAGCACAGATACGCAGTATTTT.

A note on this clonotype: Its ends do not fully match the called genes, so a read error is possible. The chain combines TRBV7-7 with TRBJ2-5; a weak D match, TRBD1 (6 bases). This CDR3 region has 14 residues. CDR1 is SSHAT and CDR2 is FNYEAQ in the germline V gene (reference sequence). The CDR3 is CASSKEDTGSEQYF. The CDR3 DNA reads as TGTGCTAGCAGCAAAGAAGACACAGGGAGTGAGCAGTACTTC.

This clonotype was detected a few times. This chain connects TRBV28 to TRBJ2-3; perhaps TRBD2 as D (6 bases). The CDR3 totals 16 residues. V lost 2 bases and J 6 bases, leaving 18 bases between the germline ends. Germline CDR1 and CDR2: MDHEN and SYDVKM. CDR3 in amino acids: CASSLGGTVYWDTQYF. CDR3 bases: TGTGCCAGCAGTTTAGGCGGGACGGTCTATTGGGATACGCAGTATTTT.

This clonotype was recorded once. The genes are TRBV4-2 and TRBJ1-1; 10 bases line up with TRBD1. The CDR3 covers 15 residues. With 0 bases clipped from V and 5 bases from J, the junction kept 3 bases outside the gene matches. In germline, CDR1 is LGHNA, CDR2 YNFKEQ. The CDR3 DNA reads as TGTGCCAGCAGCCAAGAAAGGGACAGGGGAACTGAAGCTTTCTTT. Translation: CASSQERDRGTEAFF.

The CDR3: CASNRGTGGPDTQYF. The CDR3 coding sequence is TGTGCCAGCAACCGCGGGACAGGGGGCCCGGATACGCAGTATTTT. The chain couples TRBV7-2 to TRBJ2-3, with 12 bases aligning to TRBD1. V lost 7 bases, J lost 6 bases, and 8 bases stayed unmatched. Germline CDR1 and CDR2: SGHTA and FQGNSA. The CDR3 consists of 15 residues.

The chain uses TRBV5-1 and TRBJ2-1; 8 bases fit TRBD2. Unmatched junction bases numbered 4, after V lost 0 bases and J lost 5 bases. This CDR3 spans 15 amino acids. Germline CDR1 reads SGHRS; CDR2 reads YFSETQ. The CDR3 here is CASSLVRGGNNEQFF. The DNA of the CDR3 is TGCGCCAGCAGCTTGGTGCGCGGGGGGAACAATGAGCAGTTCTTC.

The rearrangement links TRBV4-3 to TRBJ1-2, with D tentatively TRBD1 (6 bases). Trimming pared 5 bases from V and 8 bases from J, leaving 12 bases between. CDR1 and CDR2 (germline): LGHNA, YSLEER. This CDR3 has 12 amino acids. Written as DNA, the CDR3 is TGCGCCAGCAGCAAAACAGGGTTCGGCTACACCTTC. Translating gives CASSKTGFGYTF.

This clonotype was counted only a few times. The chain carries TRBV7-2 and TRBJ2-1; TRBD1 matches 8 bases. There are 15 residues in the CDR3. The trim removed 2 bases at V and 6 bases at J, leaving 6 bases unmatched. Germline V gives CDR1 SGHTA, CDR2 FQGNSA. The CDR3 DNA follows: TGTGCCAGCAGCTTAACCCGGACAGGGCGCAATGAGCAGTTCTTC. It specifies CASSLTRTGRNEQFF. Looking up the rest from reference TRBV7-2 and TRBJ2-1 gives the full variable domain: GAGVSQSPSNKVTEKGKDVELRCDPISGHTALYWYRQSLGQGLEFLIYFQGNSAPDKSGLPSDRFSAERTGGSVSTLTIQRTQQEDSAVYLCASSLTRTGRNEQFFGPGTRLTVL.

This clonotype was seen more than once but under ten times. The V call is TRBV18, the J call TRBJ2-7; D is tentatively TRBD1 or TRBD2 (5 bases each). The CDR3 contains 14 residues. Germline CDR1 is KGHSH and CDR2 is LQKENI. V lost 2 bases and J lost 2, with 10 bases in between. The CDR3: CASSPSGQAYEQYF. In nucleotides, the CDR3 is TGTGCCAGCTCACCATCGGGGCAAGCCTACGAGCAGTACTTC. The full variable domain, with the rest looked up from reference TRBV18 and TRBJ2-7, is NAGVMQNPRHLVRRRGQEARLRCSPMKGHSHVYWYRQLPEEGLKFMVYLQKENIIDESGMPKERFSAEFPKEGPSILRIQQVVRGDSAAYFCASSPSGQAYEQYFGPGTRLTVT.

J is TRBJ2-6 and V is TRBV6-2 or TRBV6-3; D perhaps matches TRBD2 (6 bases). Trimming pared 7 bases from V and 0 bases from J, leaving 10 bases between. Germline values: CDR1 MNHEY, CDR2 SVGEGT. The CDR3 is 15 residues long. The CDR3 DNA is TGTGCCAGCATCTACGGGGGCTCTGGGGCCAACGTCCTGACTTTC. This gives the protein CASIYGGSGANVLTF.

The genes are TRBV4-3 and TRBJ2-2; D is undetermined. Germline CDR1 is LGHNA and CDR2 is YSLEER. V gave up 10 bases and J gave up 13 bases, with 16 bases separating them. The CDR3 length is 11 residues. CDR3 protein: CANPARFSLFF. CDR3 bases: TGCGCCAACCCCGCTCGGTTTTCGCTGTTTTTT.

The V and J genes are TRBV7-9 and TRBJ2-4; 8 bases are shared with TRBD2. Germline lookup yields CDR1 SEHNR and CDR2 FQNEAQ (reference sequence). This CDR3 region has 16 residues. Germline trimming cut 6 bases from V and 6 bases from J; bases unmatched to any gene: 13. CDR3 in DNA: TGTGCCAGCAGTTCGATCGGGGGGGCCAGAATAAACATTCAGTACTTC. It is translated as CASSSIGGARINIQYF.

The chain joins TRBV11-2 to TRBJ2-1; perhaps D is TRBD1 or TRBD2 (5 bases each). CDR1 is SGHAT and CDR2 is FQNNGV in the germline V gene. The CDR3 is made up of 16 amino acids. V lost 5 bases and J lost 1, with 15 bases in between. CDR3 loop: CASSLMGPRSYNEQFF. The CDR3 bases are TGTGCCAGCAGCCTAATGGGACCGCGATCCTACAATGAGCAGTTCTTC.

This chain uses TRBV12-3 or TRBV12-4 with TRBJ2-7; a weak D match, TRBD2 (7 bases). The CDR3 covers 16 residues. The V and J ends lost 3 bases and 7 bases respectively, with 22 bases between them. CDR3 region: CASSLLSGGLYNEQYF. The CDR3 bases are TGTGCCAGCAGTTTGCTATCCGGGGGGCTCTACAATGAGCAGTACTTC.

This clonotype was seen only a few times. The J gene is TRBJ2-5, the V gene TRBV20-1; weak D call: TRBD1 (6 bases). V was shortened by 6 bases and J by 5 bases, with 19 bases between the two germline ends. This CDR3 spans 14 amino acids. The germline CDR1 and CDR2 sequences are DFQATT and SNEGSKA (reference sequence). CDR3 in DNA: TGCAGTGCCCGATGGGACAAATTTTGGGAGACCCAGTACTTC. It encodes CSARWDKFWETQYF.

This clonotype was counted ten times or more. The V and J genes are TRBV29-1 and TRBJ2-7; D remains ambiguous. The J call may be incorrect, as the DNA end agrees better with TRBJ2-4. This CDR3 contains 11 residues. Germline V gene lookup returns CDR1 SQVTM and CDR2 ANQGSEA. CDR3 coding DNA: TGCAGCGTTGGCGTAGGTGGCATTCAGTACTTC. Protein: CSVGVGGIQYF.

V is TRBV3-1 and J is TRBJ2-5, with TRBD1 identical over 8 bases. In germline, CDR1 is LGHDT, CDR2 YNNKEL (reference sequence). This CDR3 comprises 21 residues. V was pared by 0 bases and J by 4 bases, with 22 bases of the junction left unmatched. The CDR3 loop is CASSQEGGYLAGGASGETQYF. The CDR3 DNA sequence: TGTGCCAGCAGCCAAGAGGGGGGTTATCTTGCAGGGGGCGCATCGGGAGAGACCCAGTACTTC.